These 19 T cell receptor beta chains came from one sample sequenced in a study of OX40 agonist ivuxolimab in advanced cancers. Libraries were prepared by immunoSEQ multiplex PCR; TCRdb keeps only in-frame clonotypes and omits some of them. Here the sample spans 90,000 to 100,000 clones, just under 85% being singletons. Source: CD4+ or CD8+ T cells sorted from blood, taken in a trial of the OX40 agonist ivuxolimab. Source of these receptors: an adult with an advanced solid tumor such as melanoma, head and neck, liver or kidney cancer.

The chain recombines TRBV5-6 with TRBJ1-1, with a weak D call TRBD1 (5 bases). V lost 3 bases and J lost 11, with 17 bases in between. The CDR3 totals 13 residues. Germline V gives CDR1 SGHDT, CDR2 YYEEEE. DNA for the CDR3: TGTGCCAGCAGCTGGAGGGCGGGACGTGAGGCTTTCTTT. Translating gives CASSWRAGREAFF.

V usage is TRBV9 and J usage is TRBJ2-2; TRBD1 agrees at 9 bases. V trimming: 3 bases; J trimming: 7 bases; junction bases outside the gene matches: 10. This CDR3 has 16 amino acids. Germline V gene sequence: CDR1 SGDLS, CDR2 YYNGEE. DNA for the CDR3: TGTGCCAGCAGCGCAGGACAGGGGCTTTTTATCGGGGAGCTGTTTTTT. Translated, it gives CASSAGQGLFIGELFF.

The V and J genes are TRBV4-1 and TRBJ2-7; 8 bases match TRBD1. The germline gives CDR1 MGHRA, CDR2 YSYEKL. J was trimmed by 1 base and V by 1 base; bases with no gene match: 15. The CDR3 loop spans 19 amino acids. The CDR3 here is CASSQVLPIGQGLSYEQYF. The CDR3 DNA sequence: TGCGCCAGCAGCCAAGTACTCCCGATCGGACAGGGTTTATCCTACGAGCAGTACTTC.

J is TRBJ1-2 and V is TRBV7-3, with unresolved D. Trimming cost V 5 bases and J 5 bases, with 18 bases left between them. CDR1 SGHTA and CDR2 FQGTGA come from the germline V gene. The CDR3 loop spans 15 amino acids. Here the CDR3 reads CASSPQPDAKYGYTF. In DNA, the CDR3 is TGTGCCAGCAGCCCTCAGCCGGACGCAAAGTATGGCTACACCTTC. The full variable domain, rest sourced from reference TRBV7-3 and TRBJ1-2, is GAGVSQTPSNKVTEKGKYVELRCDPISGHTALYWYRQSLGQGPEFLIYFQGTGAADDSGLPNDRFFAVRPEGSVSTLKIQRTERGDSAVYLCASSPQPDAKYGYTFGSGTRLTVV.

This chain uses TRBV27 with TRBJ2-7; D perhaps matches TRBD1 (5 bases). V lost 5 bases, J lost 0 bases, and 11 bases lay in between. The CDR3 is made up of 14 amino acids. Germline V CDR1 and CDR2: MNHEY, SMNVEV (reference sequence). Here the CDR3 DNA reads TGTGCCAGCAGTCCACAGGTGCTCTCCTACGAGCAGTACTTC. Protein: CASSPQVLSYEQYF.

The chain links TRBV27 to TRBJ2-5; no reliable D call. This CDR3 has 12 amino acids. The germline gives CDR1 MNHEY, CDR2 SMNVEV (reference sequence). Trimming took 3 bases from V and 5 from J, leaving 7 bases between them. CDR3 nucleotide sequence: TGTGCCAGCAGTTTCCCCGGGGAGACCCAGTACTTC. The encoded protein is CASSFPGETQYF.

The V gene is TRBV5-1, the J gene TRBJ2-5; D remains unclear. V shed 0 bases and J shed 1 base, with 10 bases lying between them. This CDR3 has 15 residues. The germline gives CDR1 SGHRS, CDR2 YFSETQ. CDR3 nucleotides: TGCGCCAGCAGCTTGGGGAGTACTATCCAAGAGACCCAGTACTTC. This translates into CASSLGSTIQETQYF.

V is TRBV6-1 and J is TRBJ2-4; 7 positions match TRBD1. With V trimmed by 8 bases and J by 11 bases, 6 bases remained unmatched. The CDR3 covers 11 residues. Per the germline V gene, CDR1 is MNHNS and CDR2 is SASEGT. In DNA form, the CDR3 reads TGTGCCAGCCAACAGGGGCAGGTTCAGTACTTC. Its translation: CASQQGQVQYF.

This clone has a single count. The genes are TRBV5-1 and TRBJ2-1; D is perhaps TRBD1 (5 bases). The V end was cut by 5 bases, the J end by 7 bases, with 16 bases between. The germline V gene encodes CDR1 SGHRS and CDR2 YFSETQ. This CDR3 has 14 residues. The CDR3 DNA sequence: TGCGCCAGCAGTGAGACAGCTTTGGCGAATGAGCAGTTCTTC. Residues: CASSETALANEQFF. Together with reference TRBV5-1 and TRBJ2-1, the CDR3 gives the full variable domain: KAGVTQTPRYLIKTRGQQVTLSCSPISGHRSVSWYQQTPGQGLQFLFEYFSETQRNKGNFPGRFSGRQFSNSRSEMNVSTLELGDSALYLCASSETALANEQFFGPGTRLTVL.

This chain connects TRBV7-9 to TRBJ2-7; 7 bases agree with TRBD2. This CDR3 is 14 amino acids long. The V gene's germline CDR1 is SEHNR and CDR2 FQNEAQ (reference sequence). The junction had 7 bases not matched to a gene; V was cut back by 5 bases and J by 3 bases. CDR3 coding DNA: TGTGCCAGCAGCCGGACCGGGGGGATCTACGAGCAGTACTTC. Amino acid sequence: CASSRTGGIYEQYF.

The V call is TRBV4-2, the J call TRBJ2-1; TRBD2 matches at 14 bases. Trimming cost V 4 bases and J 1 base; bases outside gene matches: 12. CDR1 LGHNA and CDR2 YNFKEQ come from the germline V gene. The CDR3 spans 20 residues. The CDR3 spells CASSPTLWTSGGISYNEQFF. The CDR3 DNA sequence: TGTGCCAGCAGCCCGACGCTTTGGACTAGCGGGGGGATATCCTACAATGAGCAGTTCTTC.

V usage is TRBV18 and J usage is TRBJ1-2; 7 bases are a match to TRBD1. The germline V gene has CDR1 KGHSH and CDR2 LQKENI. This CDR3 is built from 14 residues. V dropped 5 bases and J dropped 6; count of bases not matched to a gene: 9. The CDR3 spells CASSTDTGANGYTF. CDR3 bases: TGTGCCAGCTCAACTGACACAGGGGCGAATGGCTACACCTTC. Full variable domain (remainder filled in from reference TRBV18 and TRBJ1-2): NAGVMQNPRHLVRRRGQEARLRCSPMKGHSHVYWYRQLPEEGLKFMVYLQKENIIDESGMPKERFSAEFPKEGPSILRIQQVVRGDSAAYFCASSTDTGANGYTFGSGTRLTVV.

The rearrangement uses TRBV6-6 and TRBJ1-6; 7 nucleotides align to TRBD1. Germline V gene data show CDR1 as MNHNY and CDR2 as SVGAGI (reference sequence). After removal of 4 bases from V and 7 bases from J, the junction contained 7 bases not matched to a gene. The CDR3 sequence is 15 residues long. CDR3 region: CASSLTTGRNSPLHF. DNA for the CDR3: TGTGCCAGCAGTTTGACGACAGGGAGAAATTCACCCCTCCACTTT.

The chain employs TRBV5-6 and TRBJ2-4; perhaps TRBD2 as D (6 bases). The V and J ends lost 3 bases and 1 base respectively, with 14 bases between them. The CDR3 is made up of 16 amino acids. Germline CDR1 reads SGHDT; CDR2 reads YYEEEE. The CDR3 sequence is CASSSPRAGAKNIQYF. The CDR3 region has the DNA TGTGCCAGCAGCTCACCACGGGCGGGGGCCAAAAACATTCAGTACTTC.

In the case of this clone: The sample has other DNA sequences that encode this CDR3 too. This chain joins TRBV18 and TRBJ2-3; TRBD1 or TRBD2 may be the D gene (5 bases each). CDR1 KGHSH and CDR2 LQKENI come from the germline V gene. Trimming removed 3 bases at V and 5 bases at J, with 12 bases between. The CDR3 totals 14 residues. Written as DNA, the CDR3 is TGTGCCAGCTCACCCGGGACCGGCGGAGATACGCAGTATTTT. Its protein product is CASSPGTGGDTQYF.

This clone is a singleton in its sample. The chain has TRBV5-1 and TRBJ2-1, with 10 positions matching TRBD2. The CDR3 consists of 16 residues. V trimming: 1 base; J trimming: 6 bases; junction bases outside the gene matches: 7. Germline CDR1 is SGHRS and CDR2 is YFSETQ. This chain's CDR3 is CASSLRALAGLNEQFF. The DNA of the CDR3 is TGCGCCAGCAGCTTGAGAGCACTAGCGGGACTCAATGAGCAGTTCTTC.

CDR3 nucleotides: TGTGCCAGCAGCGTAGATGCGGGCCCCACCGGGGAGCTGTTTTTT. Translation gives CASSVDAGPTGELFF. V gene TRBV9 combines with J gene TRBJ2-2, with D tentatively TRBD2 (5 bases). Per germline, CDR1 SGDLS and CDR2 YYNGEE. Trimming pared 0 bases from V and 4 bases from J, leaving 10 bases between. The CDR3 consists of 15 residues.

V and J are TRBV7-6 and TRBJ2-6, with D perhaps TRBD2 (5 bases). The germline V and J ends were trimmed by 3 bases and 0 bases, with 6 bases remaining between them. The germline V gene encodes CDR1 SGHVS and CDR2 FNYEAQ. The CDR3 sequence is 15 residues long. The CDR3 DNA reads TGTGCCAGCAGCTTCGGGATCTCTGGGGCCAACGTCCTGACTTTC. It codes for CASSFGISGANVLTF.

This chain links TRBV21-1 with TRBJ2-3; the D call TRBD2 from the table was never checked on the DNA. TRBV21-1 is labeled a pseudogene. This CDR3 region has 17 residues. CDR3 bases: TGTGCCAGACGGCCCGGGGGGGCAGGGATGGGCACAGATACGCAGTATTTT. Residues: CARRPGGAGMGTDTQYF.